Here is one TCR beta chain with its context. No antigen is known for it. Indicated time point: baseline, week 1 (first vaccination visit). Treatment of the sample: pre-vaccination baseline after standard-of-care therapy. The data are from a study of a mutant IDH1 vaccine in newly diagnosed glioma. The wider study: The sex distribution of treated patients was roughly 62% male and around 40% female, with a mean age of roughly 40 years. Antecedent treatment encompassed radiotherapy, temozolomide, or their combination; the majority received both.

Notes on the study in general: Variations in leading peripheral T cell clonotypes appeared to have no connection with pseudoprogression. Immune responses induced by vaccination arose in 90% to 95% of the patients.

There are 16 residues in the CDR3. Germline V gene lookup returns CDR1 MNHEY and CDR2 SMNVEV (reference sequence). V lost 2 bases, J lost 4 bases, and 2 bases stayed unmatched. Assay: immunoSEQ multiplex PCR; the TCRdb copy retains only in-frame clones and omits some. The sample includes about 66,000 clones, roughly 85% of them seen just once. V gene TRBV27 combines with J gene TRBJ2-2; the match to TRBD2 covers 12 bases. The sequence was obtained from a man aged 30 to 45 with glioma. The sequenced sample was PBMCs, obtained from a glioma patient treated with radiotherapy, temozolomide or both. CDR3 DNA: TGTGCCAGCAGTTTAAGGACTAGCGGGGTCACCGGGGAGCTGTTTTTT. It is translated as CASSLRTSGVTGELFF.